This T cell receptor beta chain was identified during a study of shared clonotypes between healthy human individuals. Study as a whole: Each donor had three CD4 naive, three CD4 memory, two CD8 naive and one CD8 memory plate.

Of note for this clone: Its antigen is as yet unknown.

Per the germline V gene, CDR1 is MGHDK and CDR2 is SYGVNS. The V and J ends lost 0 bases and 1 base respectively, with 6 bases between them. CDR3 length: 14 residues. Libraries were prepared by immunoSEQ multiplex PCR; TCRdb keeps only in-frame clonotypes and omits some of them. The table has roughly 1,500,000 clones, 95% to 99% seen once; the top ten hold 0.4% to 0.45%. Study-wide results and limits: Sequencing depth was expected to affect clonotype sharing among donors.

This receptor was taken from a man younger than 45 in good health. Sequenced sample: naive CD4+ T cells sorted from blood. Specified subset: CD45RA+ positively selected. The chain joins TRBV25-1 to TRBJ1-1; D is undetermined. The CDR3 reads CASSEYLENTEAFF. Here the CDR3 DNA reads TGTGCCAGCAGTGAATATCTGGAGAACACTGAAGCTTTCTTT.